A selection of T cell receptor beta chains follows, all from one sample in a study of blood T cell repertoires in COVID-19. The protocol was immunoSEQ multiplex PCR, while the TCRdb copy is restricted to in-frame clones and leaves out a portion. The repertoire holds around 290,000 clones, approximately 85% seen once, with around 1% in the top ten. Sequenced: PBMCs or T cells enriched from blood (not recorded which). The receptors originated from a woman aged 25 to 39 who had recovered from COVID-19. Each CDR3 is given with its conserved first and last residue. Clone size appears in some rows only: once, few, many, or a class for an expanded clone.

CDR3,V,size
CASSFWTGGIWTDTQYF,TRBV11-2,once
CASSQEYRGNYGYTF,TRBV4-3,-
CASSLYYNQETQYF,TRBV11-3,-
CASSSRTGWTDTQYF,TRBV5-6,-
CASSYGQISYNEQFF,TRBV6-5,-
CASSLNIPDTEAFF,TRBV6-2/TRBV6-3,-
CASSLMTAISDGYTF,TRBV5-6,-
CASSSRGDTNSPLHF,TRBV11-3,-
CASSTRESYEQYF,TRBV6-4,once
CASSLAQGRGSPLHF,TRBV7-2,-
CASSQTISTGMSPLHF,TRBV4-2,-
CASSQPFSSGSYEQYF,TRBV14,-
CATAEKETQYF,TRBV28,-
CASSQKSGRGFIRSPLHF,TRBV3-1/TRBV3-2,-
CASSPVGQPKGAEAFF,TRBV5-1,-
CASSYPYGTGELFF,TRBV7-2,-
CASSQVRSVSGNDGYTF,TRBV4-3,-
CASSGYTGGETQYF,TRBV2,-
CASSSQGGNSPLHF,TRBV11-3,-
CASSRPGTWSEKLFF,TRBV18,-
CASSPNGRTGGYGYTF,TRBV28,-
CASSFLVAGLYEQYF,TRBV28,-
CASSLIQDNGYTF,TRBV28,-
CASSYNSGGVGYTF,TRBV7-9,-
CASSPDRSSPLHF,TRBV27,-
CASRTDEQPSGYGYTF,TRBV3-1/TRBV3-2,-
CASSPSPSGNTIYF,TRBV3-1/TRBV3-2,-
CASSQGRPMGGSSYEQYF,TRBV3-1/TRBV3-2,-
CASSMLPGRSAEKLFF,TRBV19,-
CASREQGRGNQPQHF,TRBV27,-
CASSPAGGIQETQYF,TRBV7-2,once
CASSEDDRTSGAYNEQFF,TRBV2,-
CASSPDRGGQYF,TRBV5-1,few
CASSPLVQWSGSTDTQYF,TRBV4-1,-
CASMGCRRAYQWQPQHF,TRBV21-1,-
CSARDTQILQFF,TRBV29-1,-